Below, 18 T cell receptor beta chains from the same sample are listed, as sequenced in a study of blood T cell repertoires in COVID-19 (dated by TCRdb to 2018 to 2020). Library method: the immunoSEQ multiplex PCR assay. TCRdb obtained this table from immuneACCESS and retained in-frame rearrangements with V and J assigned. These tables miss some clones; where compared with another copy, unresolved V genes account for less than half of the shortfall, and the remainder is unexplained. In this sample the table shows about 260,000 clones, 84% of which occur a single time. The biggest ten clones account for approximately 4.3% of the sample. The sequenced material came from PBMCs or T cells enriched from blood (not recorded which). The receptors shown here come from a young man with acute COVID-19.

As for this clone: Germline and junction disagree at one end, which may indicate a read error. This sequence joins TRBV5-1 and TRBJ2-1; D possibly corresponds to TRBD2 (6 bases). The CDR3 runs to 15 residues. Germline lookup yields CDR1 SGHRS and CDR2 YFSETQ. In DNA, the CDR3 is TGTGCCAGCAGCTTAGTAGCGGTCTCCTACAATGAGCAGTTCTTC. Encoded protein: CASSLVAVSYNEQFF. Full variable domain (remainder filled in from reference TRBV5-1 and TRBJ2-1): KAGVTQTPRYLIKTRGQQVTLSCSPISGHRSVSWYQQTPGQGLQFLFEYFSETQRNKGNFPGRFSGRQFSNSRSEMNVSTLELGDSALYLCASSLVAVSYNEQFFGPGTRLTVL.

The V and J genes are TRBV2 and TRBJ1-5, with 7 bases that match TRBD1. The V gene end was trimmed by 8 bases and the J gene end by 7 bases; junction bases not matched to a gene: 11. Germline V CDR1 and CDR2: SNHLY, FYNNEI. The CDR3 length is 14 residues. CDR3 amino acids: CASVDRDRGQPQHF. The CDR3 DNA sequence: TGTGCCAGCGTCGACAGGGACCGTGGCCAGCCCCAGCATTTT.

The J gene is TRBJ2-1, the V gene TRBV7-3; a weak D match, TRBD2 (6 bases). Looked up from germline, CDR1 is SGHTA and CDR2 is FQGTGA. The CDR3 spans 15 residues. V was trimmed by 3 bases and J by 8 bases, leaving 17 bases between them. The CDR3 sequence is CASSLEGPPRDEQFF. CDR3 coding DNA: TGTGCCAGCAGCTTGGAGGGTCCTCCTCGGGATGAGCAGTTCTTC.

The V and J genes are TRBV11-2 and TRBJ2-1; D is possibly TRBD2 (6 bases). The CDR3 runs 17 residues. V lost 1 base and J 2 bases, leaving 15 bases between the germline ends. From germline, CDR1 is SGHAT and CDR2 FQNNGV. The CDR3 reads CASSLGDAGYPYNEQFF. The CDR3 nucleotides read TGTGCCAGCAGCTTAGGGGATGCGGGATACCCCTACAATGAGCAGTTCTTC.

This clone was seen only a few times. This chain uses TRBV9 with TRBJ2-1, with unresolved D. Germline lookup yields CDR1 SGDLS and CDR2 YYNGEE. CDR3 length: 15 amino acids. Trimming removed 1 base from V and 0 bases from J, with 8 bases in between. Here the CDR3 DNA reads TGTGCCAGCAGCGTACTAACCGCCTCCTACAATGAGCAGTTCTTC. This sequence encodes CASSVLTASYNEQFF.

About this clone: Mismatch with germline at one junction end may stem from a read error. The genes are TRBV5-1 and TRBJ2-3; 7 nucleotides line up with TRBD2. Per germline, CDR1 SGHRS and CDR2 YFSETQ. The CDR3 is 15 residues long. The CDR3 sequence is CASSLSGTRGDTQYF. The CDR3, as DNA: TGTGCCAGCAGCCTAAGCGGGACCCGCGGTGATACGCAGTATTTT. Variable domain in full (rest from reference TRBV5-1 and TRBJ2-3): KAGVTQTPRYLIKTRGQQVTLSCSPISGHRSVSWYQQTPGQGLQFLFEYFSETQRNKGNFPGRFSGRQFSNSRSEMNVSTLELGDSALYLCASSLSGTRGDTQYFGPGTRLTVL.

V and J are TRBV27 and TRBJ1-5, with D tentatively TRBD1 (6 bases). Per germline, CDR1 MNHEY and CDR2 SMNVEV (reference sequence). The germline V and J ends were trimmed by 5 bases and 2 bases, with 19 bases remaining between them. The CDR3 is 17 residues long. In DNA form, the CDR3 reads TGTGCCAGCAGTCCTTACTTGCGGGGGGCTGGCAATCAGCCCCAGCATTTT. This encodes CASSPYLRGAGNQPQHF.

The chain recombines TRBV11-3 with TRBJ1-6; D remains unclear. There are 12 residues in the CDR3. Germline values: CDR1 SGHNT, CDR2 YENEEA. Trimming took off 4 bases at V and 7 bases at J, with 5 bases between the two ends. The CDR3 region has the DNA TGTGCCAGCAGCTCCAGGAATTCACCCCTCCACTTT. It translates to CASSSRNSPLHF.

The V and J genes are TRBV6-5 and TRBJ1-2, with D possibly matching TRBD1 (5 bases). This CDR3 region has 15 residues. From germline, CDR1 is MNHEY and CDR2 SVGAGI. Trimming shortened V by 7 bases and J by 0 bases, and 15 bases separated the two germline ends. CDR3 DNA sequence: TGTGCCAGCAAAAAAGCGGGGGGTTCTAACTATGGCTACACCTTC. It yields the protein CASKKAGGSNYGYTF.

The V gene is TRBV27, the J gene TRBJ2-2; D might be TRBD1 (5 bases). This CDR3 has 15 residues. V was pared by 8 bases and J by 2 bases, with 15 bases between. Germline loops: CDR1 MNHEY, CDR2 SMNVEV (reference sequence). For the CDR3, the DNA is TGTGCCAGCGGTAGACAGCCTGGAAACACCGGGGAGCTGTTTTTT. This codes for CASGRQPGNTGELFF.

The DNA for the CDR3 is TGTGCCAGCAGCTTAGGTCCTATAGCGGGAGGTCATGGGGATGAGCAGTTCTTC. Translation: CASSLGPIAGGHGDEQFF. The chain is built from TRBV11-3 and TRBJ2-1; 10 positions agree with TRBD2. Germline V gene lookup returns CDR1 SGHNT and CDR2 YENEEA. The CDR3 is 18 residues long. J gave up 8 bases and V 1 base, and 14 bases lay outside the gene matches.

This clone came up a few times. The chain carries TRBV3-1 (or the pseudogene TRBV3-2) and TRBJ1-1; D is unresolved. Germline V CDR1 and CDR2: LGHDT, YNNKEL (reference sequence). Trimming cost V 1 base and J 2 bases, with 8 bases left between them. The CDR3 has 14 residues. The CDR3 DNA reads TGTGCCAGCAGCCAAGGCAACAGTAACACTGAAGCTTTCTTT. Amino acid sequence: CASSQGNSNTEAFF.

The V gene is TRBV3-1 (or the pseudogene TRBV3-2), the J gene TRBJ1-4; TRBD1 matches 10 bases. V shed 4 bases, J shed 6 bases, and the junction held 5 bases outside the gene matches. Germline values: CDR1 LGHDT, CDR2 YNNKEL (reference sequence). The CDR3 covers 15 residues. The CDR3 DNA follows: TGTGCCAGCAGCCCAACCGGGACAGGGGATGAAAAACTGTTTTTT. As protein: CASSPTGTGDEKLFF.

The chain has TRBV19 and TRBJ2-3, with TRBD2 identical over 8 bases. Germline trimming cut 5 bases from V and 4 bases from J; bases unmatched to any gene: 14. Germline V gene sequence: CDR1 LNHDA, CDR2 SQIVND (reference sequence). The CDR3 is 17 residues long. This CDR3 reads CASSPRGSGSTADTQYF. DNA for the CDR3: TGTGCCAGTAGTCCTCGGGGGAGCGGGAGTACCGCAGATACGCAGTATTTT.

V usage is TRBV9 and J usage is TRBJ1-2; D uncertain. The V gene lost 3 bases and the J gene lost 12 bases, with 6 bases spanning the gap. The CDR3 is 9 amino acids. Germline V CDR1 and CDR2: SGDLS, YYNGEE. This chain's CDR3 is CASSAVHTF. The CDR3 bases are TGTGCCAGCAGCGCGGTACACACCTTC.

CDR3 bases: TGCGCCAGCAGCTTGGAAGGGCAGGGGTGGGAGCAGTACGTC. Translating gives CASSLEGQGWEQYV. V usage is TRBV5-1 and J usage is TRBJ2-7, with a possible D match to TRBD1 (6 bases). The CDR3 spans 14 residues. The ends were cut back, 0 bases at V and 7 bases at J, with 14 bases in the middle. The V gene's germline CDR1 is SGHRS and CDR2 YFSETQ.

This rearrangement joins TRBV19 to TRBJ1-2, with D unresolved. The germline gives CDR1 LNHDA, CDR2 SQIVND (reference sequence). V was clipped by 2 bases and J by 4 bases, with 11 bases between them. This CDR3 is 14 amino acids long. The CDR3 region has the DNA TGTGCCAGTAGTATATCCGGGGTCACCTATGGCTACACCTTC. As protein: CASSISGVTYGYTF.

This rearrangement joins TRBV28 to TRBJ2-2; weak D call: TRBD1 (6 bases). CDR1 and CDR2 from the germline V gene are MDHEN and SYDVKM. V was clipped by 4 bases and J by 1 base, with 10 bases between them. This CDR3 contains 15 residues. CDR3 sequence reads: CASSSRGENTGELFF. The DNA of the CDR3 is TGTGCCAGCAGTTCCAGGGGAGAGAACACCGGGGAGCTGTTTTTT.